One sample yielded the 24 T cell receptor beta chains listed below, sequenced in a study of shared clonotypes between healthy human individuals. The repertoire was sequenced with immunoSEQ multiplex PCR; TCRdb's copy has only in-frame clones and lacks some. This sample has some 2.1 million clones, with approximately 95% found just once. The sequenced sample consisted of naive CD4+ T cells sorted from blood. Regarding subset: CD45RA+ positively selected. Receptors originate from a man aged 18 to 35 in good health.

The chain uses TRBV15 and TRBJ1-1, with a weak D call TRBD1 (6 bases). Trimming cost V 0 bases and J 1 base, with 21 bases left between them. The germline V gene has CDR1 LNHNV and CDR2 YYDKDF (reference sequence). This CDR3 region has 19 residues. The CDR3 loop is CATSRDKWGRGGSNTEAFF. The CDR3 DNA reads TGTGCCACCAGCAGAGATAAATGGGGCAGGGGCGGATCGAACACTGAAGCTTTCTTT.

This chain uses TRBV6-6 with TRBJ1-1; maybe TRBD1 (6 bases). V was cut by 6 bases and J by 5 bases, with 16 bases left in between. The CDR3 consists of 14 residues. Germline values: CDR1 MNHNY, CDR2 SVGAGI (reference sequence). CDR3 protein: CASSNTGWGTEAFF. In nucleotides, the CDR3 is TGTGCCAGCAGCAATACAGGGTGGGGAACTGAAGCTTTCTTT.

The gene calls are TRBV7-9 and TRBJ2-5; possibly TRBD1 or TRBD2 for D (7 bases each). The germline V gene encodes CDR1 SEHNR and CDR2 FQNEAQ (reference sequence). The CDR3 has 15 amino acids. V gave up 5 bases and J gave up 5 bases, with 18 bases separating them. CDR3: CASSQGLQGGETQYF. In nucleotides, the CDR3 is TGTGCCAGCAGCCAGGGACTACAAGGGGGCGAGACCCAGTACTTC.

The V and J genes are TRBV6-5 and TRBJ2-7, with 9 bases lining up with TRBD1. This CDR3 spans 14 amino acids. The V gene end was trimmed by 6 bases and the J gene end by 4 bases; junction bases not matched to a gene: 7. Germline V gene lookup returns CDR1 MNHEY and CDR2 SVGAGI. CDR3 residues: CASRPGQGRYEQYF. The CDR3 region has the DNA TGTGCCAGCAGACCAGGACAGGGGCGGTACGAGCAGTACTTC.

This clone was seen only a few times. The CDR3 DNA follows: TGTGCCAGCAGCTTAGCAGGGGATAATTCACCCCTCCACTTT. Protein: CASSLAGDNSPLHF. This sequence joins TRBV7-2 and TRBJ1-6, with a possible D match to TRBD1 (5 bases). The V and J ends lost 0 bases and 5 bases respectively, with 5 bases between them. The CDR3 has 14 residues. CDR1 and CDR2 from the germline V gene are SGHTA and FQGNSA.

For the CDR3, the DNA is TGTGCCAGCAGCTTCCGGGGGTTAGCGGATAGCACAGATACGCAGTATTTT. Translation: CASSFRGLADSTDTQYF. The V call is TRBV7-8, the J call TRBJ2-3; tentatively, D is TRBD2 (6 bases). CDR3 length equals 17 residues. Looked up from germline, CDR1 is SGHVS and CDR2 is FQNEAQ. V dropped 3 bases and J dropped 0 bases, with 16 bases sitting between them.

The chain employs TRBV10-3 and TRBJ1-6; a weak D match, TRBD1 (6 bases). CDR1 ENHRY and CDR2 SYGVKD come from the germline V gene. CDR3 size: 17 residues. V was pared by 0 bases and J by 3 bases, with 12 bases between. The DNA of the CDR3 is TGTGCCATCAGTGAGTCGTCGACAGGCCGCTATAATTCACCCCTCCACTTT. It specifies CAISESSTGRYNSPLHF.

V usage is TRBV9 and J usage is TRBJ2-1, with 13 bases identical to TRBD2. The CDR3 runs 16 residues. V shed 4 bases, J shed 2 bases, and the junction held 3 bases outside the gene matches. Germline V gene data show CDR1 as SGDLS and CDR2 as YYNGEE. For the CDR3, the DNA is TGTGCCAGCAGCAGACTAGCGGGGGGTCCCTACAATGAGCAGTTCTTC. As protein: CASSRLAGGPYNEQFF.

This chain joins TRBV7-2 and TRBJ2-7, with 8 bases matching TRBD1. V gave up 5 bases and J gave up 2 bases; unmatched junction bases: 5. CDR1 SGHTA and CDR2 FQGNSA come from the germline V gene. CDR3 length: 14 amino acids. In nucleotides, the CDR3 is TGTGCCAGCAGCCACGACAGGGGAACCTACGAGCAGTACTTC. It specifies CASSHDRGTYEQYF. Together with reference TRBV7-2 and TRBJ2-7, the CDR3 gives the full variable domain: GAGVSQSPSNKVTEKGKDVELRCDPISGHTALYWYRQSLGQGLEFLIYFQGNSAPDKSGLPSDRFSAERTGGSVSTLTIQRTQQEDSAVYLCASSHDRGTYEQYFGPGTRLTVT.

This chain connects TRBV6-1 to TRBJ2-7, with D possibly TRBD1 on 6 matching bases. Trimming shortened V by 6 bases and J by 3 bases, and 12 bases separated the two germline ends. Germline CDR1 reads MNHNS; CDR2 reads SASEGT. The CDR3 totals 13 residues. CDR3 sequence: CASRDRSSYEQYF. The CDR3 DNA reads TGTGCCAGCAGAGACAGGTCAAGCTACGAGCAGTACTTC.

V gene TRBV6-5 combines with J gene TRBJ1-1; D uncertain. V was pared by 2 bases and J by 3 bases, with 13 bases between. This CDR3 is 15 amino acids long. Germline CDR1 reads MNHEY; CDR2 reads SVGAGI. CDR3 sequence: CASSYRPTADTEAFF. The CDR3 DNA sequence: TGTGCCAGCAGTTACAGACCCACAGCCGACACTGAAGCTTTCTTT.

V is TRBV11-2 and J is TRBJ2-1; weak D call: TRBD2 (5 bases). V lost 3 bases to trimming and J lost 4 bases, with 10 bases between them. CDR3 length: 14 residues. Germline CDR1 and CDR2: SGHAT and FQNNGV. The CDR3 DNA reads TGTGCCAGCAGCTTTGAGGGCCCTTACAATGAGCAGTTCTTC. This gives the protein CASSFEGPYNEQFF.

J is TRBJ2-7 and V is TRBV6-1, with D maybe TRBD2 (7 bases). The V and J ends lost 3 bases and 7 bases respectively, with 19 bases between them. The CDR3 runs 15 residues. Germline V gene data show CDR1 as MNHNS and CDR2 as SASEGT. The CDR3 sequence is CASSEPGGPSREQYF. The CDR3 DNA follows: TGTGCCAGCAGTGAGCCCGGGGGGCCGAGCAGGGAGCAGTACTTC.

This chain uses TRBV6-1 with TRBJ1-5; the D gene is possibly TRBD1 (6 bases). The V gene lost 6 bases and the J gene lost 2 bases, with 11 bases spanning the gap. This CDR3 contains 14 residues. CDR1 is MNHNS, CDR2 SASEGT, per germline. CDR3 protein: CASSSTGRNQPQHF. Here the CDR3 DNA reads TGTGCCAGCAGCTCGACAGGCCGCAATCAGCCCCAGCATTTT.

The CDR3 reads CASSKENRGPYGYTF. CDR3 nucleotide sequence: TGTGCCAGTAGTAAGGAAAACAGGGGGCCCTATGGCTACACCTTC. The chain combines TRBV19 with TRBJ1-2; 9 positions agree with TRBD1. The CDR3 extends over 15 amino acids. Germline assignment: CDR1 LNHDA and CDR2 SQIVND (reference sequence). J gave up 4 bases and V 4 bases, and 7 bases lay outside the gene matches.

V and J are TRBV7-2 and TRBJ2-7; D ambiguous. V dropped 0 bases and J dropped 1 base, with 13 bases sitting between them. Germline V gene lookup returns CDR1 SGHTA and CDR2 FQGNSA. CDR3 size: 16 residues. CDR3 bases: TGTGCCAGCAGCTTAGCACAATATATGGGGTCCTACGAGCAGTACTTC. Residues: CASSLAQYMGSYEQYF.

The rearrangement joins TRBV7-3 to TRBJ2-5; 9 bases align to TRBD2. There are 15 residues in the CDR3. V lost 5 bases to trimming and J lost 5 bases; unmatched junction nucleotides: 9. Looked up from germline, CDR1 is SGHTA and CDR2 is FQGTGA. In DNA, the CDR3 is TGTGCCAGCAGCCCCTCCGCGGGGGGGCGGGAGACCCAGTACTTC. It specifies CASSPSAGGRETQYF. Together with reference TRBV7-3 and TRBJ2-5, the CDR3 gives the full variable domain: GAGVSQTPSNKVTEKGKYVELRCDPISGHTALYWYRQSLGQGPEFLIYFQGTGAADDSGLPNDRFFAVRPEGSVSTLKIQRTERGDSAVYLCASSPSAGGRETQYFGPGTRLLVL.

This clone appeared a single time. V gene TRBV10-3 combines with J gene TRBJ1-5, with 7 bases matching TRBD1. Per germline, CDR1 ENHRY and CDR2 SYGVKD. With V trimmed by 6 bases and J by 6 bases, 5 bases remained unmatched. The CDR3 is made up of 13 amino acids. The DNA of the CDR3 is TGTGCCATCAGGGGACAGTTTACTCAGCCCCAGCATTTT. It is translated as CAIRGQFTQPQHF.

The genes are TRBV6-1 and TRBJ2-7; TRBD1 or TRBD2 may be the D gene (5 bases each). The length of the CDR3 is 17 residues. Trimming took off 2 bases at V and 3 bases at J, with 20 bases between the two ends. The germline CDR1 and CDR2 sequences are MNHNS and SASEGT. CDR3: CASSETGSLVQDYEQYF. The CDR3 DNA follows: TGTGCCAGCAGTGAAACGGGGTCGTTAGTACAGGACTACGAGCAGTACTTC.

This clone appeared a few times. The chain is built from TRBV28 and TRBJ2-7; D is ambiguous. The CDR3 has 13 residues. Germline CDR1 reads MDHEN; CDR2 reads SYDVKM. Trimming pared 6 bases from V and 2 bases from J, leaving 11 bases between. The CDR3 loop reads CASSTQQPYEQYF. DNA for the CDR3: TGTGCCAGCAGCACACAGCAACCCTACGAGCAGTACTTC.

CDR3 sequence reads: CASSTWTGDYEQYF. The CDR3 nucleotides are TGCGCCAGCAGCACCTGGACAGGGGACTACGAGCAGTACTTC. This chain joins TRBV5-1 and TRBJ2-7; 9 nucleotides align to TRBD1. Unmatched junction bases numbered 5, after V lost 4 bases and J lost 3 bases. The CDR3 covers 14 residues. CDR1 and CDR2 from the germline V gene are SGHRS and YFSETQ.

This clone was observed once. V usage is TRBV6-4 and J usage is TRBJ2-5; no reliable D call. The germline V and J ends were trimmed by 0 bases and 4 bases, with 6 bases remaining between them. The germline V gene encodes CDR1 MRHNA and CDR2 SNTAGT. The CDR3 consists of 13 residues. In DNA, the CDR3 is TGTGCCAGCAGTGACTCGTCCCGAGAGACCCAGTACTTC. This encodes CASSDSSRETQYF.

This clone was seen a single time. V gene TRBV5-6 combines with J gene TRBJ2-7, with D perhaps matching TRBD1 (6 bases). CDR3 size: 15 residues. Trimming took 1 base from V and 5 from J, leaving 16 bases between them. Germline values: CDR1 SGHDT, CDR2 YYEEEE. CDR3 nucleotides: TGTGCCAGCAGCTTGTGGGGCCAGGGGATAAACGAGCAGTACTTC. Translated, it gives CASSLWGQGINEQYF.

The chain recombines TRBV9 with TRBJ2-7, with 7 bases that match TRBD1. This CDR3 region has 13 residues. Germline V gene sequence: CDR1 SGDLS, CDR2 YYNGEE. V was clipped by 3 bases and J by 9 bases; unmatched bases: 9. This CDR3 reads CASSGPLGQPQYF. DNA of the CDR3: TGTGCCAGCAGCGGGCCCTTGGGACAGCCGCAGTACTTC.